This T cell receptor (beta chain) was retrieved from a study of beta chain features in type 1 diabetes. Overall study: The patients were much like the healthy donors in age, gender and cell yields.

Expressed TCRB transcripts were sequenced, since all the RNA that had been isolated was reverse transcribed. Sequencing used immunoSEQ multiplex PCR; TCRdb keeps in-frame clones, though not all of them. The sample holds some 120,000 clones, roughly 17% seen once. Purity above 95% was achieved in all sorted populations. Remarks on this clone: Its cognate antigen is unknown.

Overall study findings and caveats: All four CD4+ subsets of Type 1 diabetes patients contained TCRB CDR3s that were moderately but significantly shorter. Whether HLA type affects TCRB rearrangement stayed undetermined in the present work.

The CDR3 extends over 15 amino acids. Per the germline V gene, CDR1 is SEHNR and CDR2 is FQNEAQ (reference sequence). J was trimmed by 4 bases and V by 5 bases; bases with no gene match: 10. V gene TRBV7-9 combines with J gene TRBJ1-1, with 7 bases fitting TRBD1. The sequence was collected from a man younger than 35 with type 1 diabetes. Sample: central memory CD4+ T cells from blood. CDR3 nucleotides: TGTGCCAGCAGCCTGACAGGGTTAGGTTCCACTGAAGCTTTCTTT. Protein product: CASSLTGLGSTEAFF.